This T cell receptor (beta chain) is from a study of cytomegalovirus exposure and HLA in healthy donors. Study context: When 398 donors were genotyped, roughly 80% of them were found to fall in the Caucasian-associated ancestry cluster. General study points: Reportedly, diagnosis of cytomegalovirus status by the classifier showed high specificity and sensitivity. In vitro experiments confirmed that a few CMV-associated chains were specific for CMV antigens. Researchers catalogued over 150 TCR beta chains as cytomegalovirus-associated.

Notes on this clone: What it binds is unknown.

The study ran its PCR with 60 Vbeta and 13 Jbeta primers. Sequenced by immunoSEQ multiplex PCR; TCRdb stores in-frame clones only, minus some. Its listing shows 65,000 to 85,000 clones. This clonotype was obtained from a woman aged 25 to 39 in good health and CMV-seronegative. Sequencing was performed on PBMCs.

The CDR3 DNA reads TGCGCCAGCAGCCGCGTAGGGGGGAACACTGAAGCTTTCTTT. It yields the protein CASSRVGGNTEAFF. The chain joins TRBV4-1 to TRBJ1-1, with a tentative D call TRBD1 (6 bases). Germline V gene sequence: CDR1 MGHRA, CDR2 YSYEKL. The CDR3 consists of 14 residues. The V and J ends lost 4 bases and 1 base respectively, with 10 bases between them.